What follows are 11 T cell receptor beta chains derived from one specimen sequenced in a study of blood T cells in healthy people across ages. It was with a sample-barcoded 5' primer and a J-beta primer mix that a second PCR of roughly 7 to 12 cycles was run. TCRdb re-analysed the 5' RACE reads in MiXCR, keeping a single row per CDR3 protein. The sample carries 1.4 million or so distinct CDR3 sequences, approximately 43% recorded once. Sequencing was carried out using blood. The receptor source for this set is a woman aged 18 to 35 in good health.

V and J are TRBV7-6 and TRBJ2-1; TRBD1 matches 8 bases. Germline loops: CDR1 SGHVS, CDR2 FNYEAQ. V shed 1 base and J 6 bases; nucleotides not matched to a gene: 5. The CDR3 loop spans 15 amino acids. CDR3 coding DNA: TGTGCCAGCAGCTTAGGAGGACAGGGTCGCAATGAGCAGTTCTTC. This encodes CASSLGGQGRNEQFF.

This clonotype was found a few times. The V call is TRBV6-6, the J call TRBJ2-5, with 10 nucleotides matching TRBD2. Germline V gene lookup returns CDR1 MNHNY and CDR2 SVGAGI (reference sequence). Trimming removed 5 bases from V and 2 bases from J; junction bases left unmatched: 5. The CDR3 runs 15 residues. The CDR3 region is CASSKRTSGQETQYF. The CDR3 coding sequence is TGTGCCAGCAGTAAAAGGACTAGCGGACAAGAGACCCAGTACTTC.

This clonotype was recorded only once. One end of the junction does not line up with germline, which may come from a read error. The chain uses TRBV9 and TRBJ2-3; possible D gene TRBD1, 6 bases. This CDR3 has 12 amino acids. Germline V gives CDR1 SGDLS, CDR2 YYNGEE. In nucleotides, the CDR3 is TGTGCCAGCAGCACGAGGACAGATGCGCAGTATTTT. Encoded protein: CASSTRTDAQYF.

This chain joins TRBV21-1 and TRBJ2-5; TRBD1, the D gene given by the table, was not confirmed from the DNA. TRBV21-1 is marked as a pseudogene. The CDR3 extends over 15 amino acids. In DNA, the CDR3 is TGTGCCAGCAGCAGCATCGACAGGGGGCTCGATGAGCAGTACTTC. Its protein is CASSSIDRGLDEQYF.

The V gene is TRBV29-1, the J gene TRBJ2-5; D assignment may be TRBD1 or TRBD2 (5 bases each). The CDR3 totals 16 residues. Germline lookup yields CDR1 SQVTM and CDR2 ANQGSEA. V was clipped by 1 base and J by 2 bases, with 17 bases between them. The chain's CDR3 is CSVEGHQRTLQETQYF. CDR3 sequence (DNA): TGCAGCGTTGAAGGGCACCAGCGGACATTACAAGAGACCCAGTACTTC.

This clonotype showed up just once. The J gene is TRBJ1-2, the V gene TRBV7-2; tentatively, D is TRBD1 (6 bases). V was clipped by 2 bases and J by 2 bases, with 15 bases between them. The CDR3 is 16 amino acids. The germline V gene has CDR1 SGHTA and CDR2 FQGNSA. The CDR3 reads CASSLMGGQTNYGYTF. CDR3 in DNA: TGTGCCAGCAGCTTAATGGGAGGACAGACAAACTATGGCTACACCTTC.

As to this clonotype: One junction end does not reproduce the germline sequence, and a read error may be involved. The V gene is TRBV12-3 or TRBV12-4, the J gene TRBJ2-1, with D unresolved. CDR3 length equals 14 residues. The DNA for the CDR3 is TGTGCCGGCAGTTTTCAGGTTCTCCTCAATGAGCAGTTCTTC. It specifies CAGSFQVLLNEQFF.

The rearrangement uses TRBV19 and TRBJ1-2, with a tentative D call TRBD1 (5 bases). V lost 7 bases and J 0 bases, leaving 15 bases between the germline ends. The CDR3 is 15 amino acids. Germline V gene lookup returns CDR1 LNHDA and CDR2 SQIVND (reference sequence). CDR3 residues: CASIPSQTANYGYTF. Here the CDR3 DNA reads TGTGCCAGTATCCCAAGCCAGACAGCTAACTATGGCTACACCTTC.

CDR3 residues: CASSDRQGASTYEQYF. CDR3 bases: TGCGCCAGCAGCGACAGACAGGGGGCTTCTACCTACGAGCAGTACTTC. The V gene is TRBV5-1, the J gene TRBJ2-7, with 10 bases aligning to TRBD1. After removal of 4 bases from V and 2 bases from J, the junction contained 9 bases not matched to a gene. This CDR3 contains 16 residues. The V gene's germline CDR1 is SGHRS and CDR2 YFSETQ.

This clonotype has only a few counts. This chain joins TRBV29-1 and TRBJ1-2; TRBD1 aligns across 9 bases. V was pared by 3 bases and J by 8 bases, with 10 bases of the junction left unmatched. The CDR3 loop spans 14 amino acids. The V gene's germline CDR1 is SQVTM and CDR2 ANQGSEA. The CDR3 loop is CSVDRGQGPGGYTF. CDR3 DNA: TGCAGCGTTGACCGAGGACAGGGGCCCGGGGGCTACACCTTC.

The chain joins TRBV14 to TRBJ2-5, with D unclear. The germline V gene encodes CDR1 SGHDN and CDR2 FVKESK. This CDR3 contains 15 residues. V lost 5 bases and J lost 0, with 13 bases in between. CDR3 residues: CASSDHRSYQETQYF. CDR3 nucleotide sequence: TGTGCCAGCAGCGACCATAGGAGTTACCAAGAGACCCAGTACTTC.